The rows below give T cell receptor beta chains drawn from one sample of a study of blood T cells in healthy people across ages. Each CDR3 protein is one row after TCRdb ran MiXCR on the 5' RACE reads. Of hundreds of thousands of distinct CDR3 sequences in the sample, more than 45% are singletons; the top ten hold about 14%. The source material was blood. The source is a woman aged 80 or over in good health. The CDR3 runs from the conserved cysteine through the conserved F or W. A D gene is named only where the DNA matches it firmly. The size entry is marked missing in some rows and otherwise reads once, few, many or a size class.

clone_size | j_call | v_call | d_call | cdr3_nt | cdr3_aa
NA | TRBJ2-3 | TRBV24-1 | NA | TGTGCCACCAGTGATCCCGGTAGCACAGATACGCAGTATTTT | CATSDPGSTDTQYF
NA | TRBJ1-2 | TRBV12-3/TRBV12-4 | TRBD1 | TGTGCCAGCAGTCCCTCATACAGGGGGCTTGTCTATGGCTACACCTTC | CASSPSYRGLVYGYTF
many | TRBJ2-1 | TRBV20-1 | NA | TGCAGTGCTAAAGGACTATTGAATTCCAATGAGCAGTTCTTC | CSAKGLLNSNEQFF
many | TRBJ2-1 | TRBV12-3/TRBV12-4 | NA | TGTGCCAGCAGTTCCCCGTCGGGCAATGAGCAGTTCTTC | CASSSPSGNEQFF
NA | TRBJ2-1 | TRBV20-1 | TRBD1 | TGCAGTGCTACCAGGGACAGGGGGTCGTCGAGGGAGACCCAGTTCTTC | CSATRDRGSSRETQFF
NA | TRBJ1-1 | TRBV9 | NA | TGTGCCAGCAGCCCGAGGGGAACAGAGAACACTGAAGCTTTCTTT | CASSPRGTENTEAFF
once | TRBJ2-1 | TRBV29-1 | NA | TGCAGCGTTGAAGGCAAAAGCTCCTACAATGAGCAGTTCTTC | CSVEGKSSYNEQFF
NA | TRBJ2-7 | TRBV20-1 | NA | TGCAGTGCGGAGAGGGGGGGGGGCTACGAGCAGTACTTC | CSAERGGGYEQYF
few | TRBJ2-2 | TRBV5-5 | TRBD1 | TGTGCCAGCAGCTTGCGAAGGGGGCCCAAACCCGGGGAGCTGTTTTTT | CASSLRRGPKPGELFF
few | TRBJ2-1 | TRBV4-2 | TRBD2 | TGTGCCAGCAGCCAAGTAGGGCGCGGGAGCTCCTACAATGAGCAGTTCTTC | CASSQVGRGSSYNEQFF
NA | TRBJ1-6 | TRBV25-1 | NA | TGTGCCAGCAGTAGCGGATCACCCCCCCACTTT | CASSSGSPPHF
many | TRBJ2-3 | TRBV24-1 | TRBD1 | TGTGCCACCAGTGACTCCCCGGGACAGGGAAGGGATACGCAGTATTTT | CATSDSPGQGRDTQYF
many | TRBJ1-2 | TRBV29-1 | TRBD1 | TGCAGCGTTGAAGATCAGACAGGGCGCCATGGCTACACCTTC | CSVEDQTGRHGYTF
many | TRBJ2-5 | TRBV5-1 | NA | TGCGCCAGCAGCTTTCTGGGTATCGTCCAAGAGACCCAGTACTTC | CASSFLGIVQETQYF
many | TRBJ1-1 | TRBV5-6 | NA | TGTGCCAGCAGCTTGGAAGGGTTTGAAGCTTTCTTT | CASSLEGFEAFF
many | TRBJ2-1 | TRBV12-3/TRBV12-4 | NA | TGTGCCAGCGGAGACCGGTACAGGGTCCCAAATGAGCAGTTCTTC | CASGDRYRVPNEQFF
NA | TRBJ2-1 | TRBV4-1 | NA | TGCGCCAGCAGCCAAATCGGTAGCTCCTACAATGAGCAGTTCTTC | CASSQIGSSYNEQFF
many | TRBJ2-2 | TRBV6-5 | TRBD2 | TGTGCCAGCAGTTTCCTAGCGGGGAGGAACACCGGGGAGCTGTTTTTT | CASSFLAGRNTGELFF
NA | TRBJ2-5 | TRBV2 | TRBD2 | TGTGCCAGCAGGGGGATTGCGGGAGGCCAAGAGACCCAGTACTTC | CASRGIAGGQETQYF
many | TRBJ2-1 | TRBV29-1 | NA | TGCAGCGTTGTAAGCGGTAGCTCCTACAATGAGCAGTTCTTC | CSVVSGSSYNEQFF
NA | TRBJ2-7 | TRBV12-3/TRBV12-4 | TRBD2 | TGTGCCAGCAGTTCAACGAGAGCGGGAGCCTACGAGCAGTACTTC | CASSSTRAGAYEQYF
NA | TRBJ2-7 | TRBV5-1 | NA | TGCGCCAGCAGCTCCCGGACGGAGACGACCTACGAGCAGTACTTC | CASSSRTETTYEQYF
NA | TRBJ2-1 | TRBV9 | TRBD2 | TGTGCCAGCAGCCTATCCGGGACTAGCGGGATGGATGAGCAGTTCTTC | CASSLSGTSGMDEQFF
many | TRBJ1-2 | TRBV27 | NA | TGTGCCAGCAGTTTTCTCCAGGGGTATGGAGGCTACACCTTC | CASSFLQGYGGYTF
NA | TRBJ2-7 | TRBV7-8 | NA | TGTGCCAGCAGCTCGTCCGGGAAAAGCGAGCAGTACTTC | CASSSSGKSEQYF
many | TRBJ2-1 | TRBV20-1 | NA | TGCAGTGTTGGAGGCTCCGGGAATGAGCAGTTCTTC | CSVGGSGNEQFF
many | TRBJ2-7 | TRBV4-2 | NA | TGTGCCAGCAGCCAAGTCTCTAGCAGGGCCCACTACGAGCAGTACTTC | CASSQVSSRAHYEQYF
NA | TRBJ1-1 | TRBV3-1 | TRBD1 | TGTGCCAGCAGCCAAGAACAGGGGGCGCGGTGGACTGAAGCTTTCTTT | CASSQEQGARWTEAFF
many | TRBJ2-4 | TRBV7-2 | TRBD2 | TGTGCCAGCAGCCACCAGACTAGCCCGCAAAACATTCAGTACTTC | CASSHQTSPQNIQYF
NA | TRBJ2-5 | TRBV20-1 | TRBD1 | TGCAGTGCCTTACAATCCGGGACAGGGGGCCGTCGGGAGACCCAGTACTTC | CSALQSGTGGRRETQYF
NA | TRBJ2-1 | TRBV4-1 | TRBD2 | TGCGCCAGCAGCCAAGGCCCGGGACTAGCGGGGGGTGGTTCCTACAATGAGCAGTTCTTC | CASSQGPGLAGGGSYNEQFF
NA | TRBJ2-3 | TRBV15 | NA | TGTGCCACCAGCACTTATGGAGATACGCAGTATTTT | CATSTYGDTQYF
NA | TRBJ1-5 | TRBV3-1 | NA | TGTGCCAGCAGCCACAAGGGGATTCAGCCCCAGCATTTT | CASSHKGIQPQHF
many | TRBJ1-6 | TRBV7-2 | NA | TGTGCCAGCAGCTCTAGAGGAACAGGGCTCAGCTCCTATAATTCACCCCTCCACTTT | CASSSRGTGLSSYNSPLHF
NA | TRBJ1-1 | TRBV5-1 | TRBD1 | TGCGCCAGCAGCTGGACAGGGGCTAGCACTGAAGCTTTCTTT | CASSWTGASTEAFF
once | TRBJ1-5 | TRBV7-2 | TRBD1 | TGTGCCAGCAGCGTATTCAGGGGGAGTCAGCCCCAGCATTTT | CASSVFRGSQPQHF
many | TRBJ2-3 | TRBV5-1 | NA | TGCGCCAGCAGCTTGTATACGGGCACAGATACGCAGTATTTT | CASSLYTGTDTQYF
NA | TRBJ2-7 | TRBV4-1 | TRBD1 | TGCGCCAGCAGCCAAGACTTGTACAGGGGCCTTTACAATGAGCAGTACTTC | CASSQDLYRGLYNEQYF
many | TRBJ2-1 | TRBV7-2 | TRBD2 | TGTGCCAGCAGCCCACTAGCGGGACCTTACAATGAGCAGTTCTTC | CASSPLAGPYNEQFF
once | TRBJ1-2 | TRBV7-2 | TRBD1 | TGTGCCAGCAGCGCCCCGGGACAGGCCAACTATGGCTACACCTTC | CASSAPGQANYGYTF